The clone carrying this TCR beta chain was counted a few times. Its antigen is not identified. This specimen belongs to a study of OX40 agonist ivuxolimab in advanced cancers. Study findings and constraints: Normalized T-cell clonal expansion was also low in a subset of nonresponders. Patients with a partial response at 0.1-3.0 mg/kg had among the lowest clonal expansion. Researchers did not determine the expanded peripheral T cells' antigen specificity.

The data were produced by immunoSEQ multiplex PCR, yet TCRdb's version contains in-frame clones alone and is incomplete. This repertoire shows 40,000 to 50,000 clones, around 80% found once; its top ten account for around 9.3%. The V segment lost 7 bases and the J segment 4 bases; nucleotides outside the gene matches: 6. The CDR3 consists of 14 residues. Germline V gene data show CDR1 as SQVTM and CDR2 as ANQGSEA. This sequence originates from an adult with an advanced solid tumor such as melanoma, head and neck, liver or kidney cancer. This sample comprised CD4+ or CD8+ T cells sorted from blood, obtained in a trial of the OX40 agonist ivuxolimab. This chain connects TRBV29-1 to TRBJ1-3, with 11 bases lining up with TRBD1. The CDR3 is CSAWDRGGGNTIYF. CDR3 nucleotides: TGCAGCGCATGGGACAGGGGGGGAGGAAACACCATATATTTT.